Sequencing of this T cell receptor beta chain was carried out in a study of T-cell reconstitution after alpha-beta-depleted transplantation in children (dated by TCRdb to between 2015 and 2016). Study-level background: Using TCR repertoire profiling, the study followed T-cell immune reconstitution in a quantitative way in children after TCRalphabeta/CD19-depleted allogeneic hematopoietic cell transplantation.

In light of the paper, this sample's treatment or condition label describes: allogeneic hematopoietic cell transplantation with graft depleted of TCRalphabeta T cells and CD19 B cells. The children who served as transplant recipients had been given grafts of TCRalphabeta/CD19-depleted allogeneic hematopoietic cells. The protocol used for the library was PCR. The instrument given in TCRdb is Illumina HiSeq 2500. Molecular barcoding was employed in the preparation of TCR libraries, with unique molecular identifiers being used to normalize TCRbeta repertoire quantification. Using fastp at Q25 and MiXCR, TCRdb reprocessed the public reads and kept productive beta chains. For every CDR3 protein sequence, its rows merge into one entry that carries the most common genes and DNA. Within this sample are hundreds of thousands of distinct CDR3 sequences, with over 10% of them counted one time only. Roughly 2.3% of the sample belongs to the ten largest clones.

The table lists this clonotype with many counts. No antigen is known for it. No much larger clone exists at a distance of one base, and base qualities are not known. Overall study results and their limits: About two months after transplant, the apparently early recovery of alphabetaT-cell counts reportedly depended on just several hundred clones that had expanded rapidly and came from non-depleted graft cells. The frequencies of hyperexpanded clones fell over the following months, and after one year, T-cell counts and TCRbeta diversity were mostly attributed to newly produced T cells. In some patients, the high TCRbeta diversity seen at day 60 was put down to recipient T cells and intrathymic progenitors that had survived conditioning.

This sequence originates from a male patient younger than 18 who had a stem cell transplant for acute myeloid leukemia, so the T cells may come from the graft donor. Sequenced material: PBMCs, mostly from graft donor cells, taken 360 days after TCRalphabeta/CD19-depleted stem cell transplant.

The bases read TGCAGCGTTGTATCAGGGGAGGGCACAGATACGCAGTATTTT. Translated, this is CSVVSGEGTDTQYF. The V gene is TRBV29-1 and the J gene is TRBJ2-3; the D call is possibly TRBD1 or TRBD2, each sharing 6 bases. For CDR1 and CDR2, the germline V gene lists SQVTM and ANQGSEA. V is shortened by 4 bases, J by 1 base, and the region joining them spans 12 bases. The CDR3 runs 14 amino acids, cysteine and phenylalanine included. The only DNA kept is the CDR3, 42 bases in frame from the first base.